The present T cell receptor beta chain was sequenced within a study of CD8+ T cells in alopecia areata. Trimming cost V 3 bases and J 3 bases, with 15 bases left between them. The V gene's germline CDR1 is SGHAT and CDR2 FQNNGV. This CDR3 is 15 amino acids long. Extraction of RNA preceded its reverse transcription into cDNA, which served as the sequencing template. Assay: immunoSEQ multiplex PCR; the TCRdb copy retains only in-frame clones and omits some. This sample carries about 180,000 clones, about 51% of them seen once, and the ten largest clones take 10%. This clone was observed a few times. As to treatment: oral pan-JAK inhibitor, 5-10 mg twice daily. As part of sample collection, lesional scalp punch biopsies and peripheral blood were taken from alopecia areata patients.

The sequencing used CD8+ T cells sorted from blood, collected around week 54, from a patient treated with tofacitinib. The chain employs TRBV11-2 and TRBJ2-7, with D possibly matching TRBD1 (5 bases). The sequence was collected from a human donor with alopecia areata. The chain's CDR3 is CASSFPGREIYEQYF. The CDR3 DNA is TGTGCCAGCAGCTTCCCAGGCAGGGAAATCTACGAGCAGTACTTC.